The 28 T cell receptor beta chains in this list originate from one sample, sequenced in a study of monozygotic twins with inflammatory bowel disease. With the 5' RACE reads reprocessed, TCRdb shows one record per CDR3 protein and no DNA. The sample includes 350,000 to 500,000 distinct CDR3 sequences. The sample consisted of blood. These receptors were taken from a human donor with ulcerative colitis or Crohn's disease, or a healthy co-twin of an affected twin (not recorded which).

This chain uses TRBV14 with TRBJ2-2. Looked up from germline, CDR1 is SGHDN and CDR2 is FVKESK. This CDR3 region has 16 residues. This chain's CDR3 is CASSLDLGENTGELFF.

The chain carries TRBV5-1 and TRBJ2-1. Germline V lookup: CDR1 SGHRS, CDR2 YFSETQ. The CDR3 contains 13 residues. The CDR3 protein is CASRSRADNEQFF.

The chain has TRBV6-1 and TRBJ2-2; as DNA is missing, the TRBD1 call by TCRdb cannot be tested. The CDR3 length is 14 residues. The V gene's germline CDR1 is MNHNS and CDR2 SASEGT. CDR3 sequence: CASTGGREDRELFF.

This sequence joins TRBV5-1 and TRBJ1-1. Germline CDR1 is SGHRS and CDR2 is YFSETQ. The CDR3 extends over 15 amino acids. CDR3 amino acids: CASRESITLNTEAFF. Using reference TRBV5-1 and TRBJ1-1 for the parts outside the CDR3, the full variable domain is KAGVTQTPRYLIKTRGQQVTLSCSPISGHRSVSWYQQTPGQGLQFLFEYFSETQRNKGNFPGRFSGRQFSNSRSEMNVSTLELGDSALYLCASRESITLNTEAFFGQGTRLTVV.

The genes are TRBV7-9 and TRBJ2-5; without DNA, the TCRdb call of TRBD1 cannot be checked. Germline loops: CDR1 SEHNR, CDR2 FQNEAQ (reference sequence). The CDR3 covers 15 residues. CDR3 sequence: CASSRTGSIQETQYF. Full variable domain (missing parts from reference TRBV7-9 and TRBJ2-5): DTGVSQNPRHKITKRGQNVTFRCDPISEHNRLYWYRQTLGQGPEFLTYFQNEAQLEKSRLLSDRFSAERPKGSFSTLEIQRTEQGDSAMYLCASSRTGSIQETQYFGPGTRLLVL.

Here the CDR3 reads CSAPPYTGTNNEQFF. The J gene is TRBJ2-1, the V gene TRBV20-1; checking the TCRdb D call of TRBD1 is not possible without DNA. CDR3 size: 15 residues. CDR1 DFQATT and CDR2 SNEGSKA come from the germline V gene (reference sequence).

This chain links TRBV27 with TRBJ1-5; with no DNA, the TCRdb D assignment of TRBD1 cannot be verified. This CDR3 has 16 residues. CDR1 is MNHEY and CDR2 is SMNVEV in the germline V gene (reference sequence). The CDR3: CASSLYGLGTVQPQHF.

The V call is TRBV7-9, the J call TRBJ2-1. The CDR3 sequence is 14 residues long. Germline values: CDR1 SEHNR, CDR2 FQNEAQ (reference sequence). The CDR3 sequence: CASSLAQGVDEQFF.

The rearrangement uses TRBV6-1 and TRBJ2-1; TCRdb outputs TRBD2, but without DNA this stays unchecked. Germline-derived CDR1 and CDR2 are MNHNS and SASEGT. This CDR3 region has 15 residues. The chain's CDR3 is CASSELAGDYNEQFF.

The chain uses TRBV4-3 and TRBJ2-7; as DNA is missing, the TRBD2 call by TCRdb cannot be tested. Germline CDR1 is LGHNA and CDR2 is YSLEER. The CDR3 sequence is 17 residues long. The CDR3 sequence: CASSQEASGRAVNEQYF.

The J gene is TRBJ1-2, the V gene TRBV5-1; TCRdb's D gene call, TRBD1, goes unchecked for lack of DNA. The germline gives CDR1 SGHRS, CDR2 YFSETQ. The CDR3 loop spans 15 amino acids. This chain's CDR3 is CASSLRNRPGDGYTF.

The chain combines TRBV10-3 with TRBJ2-2; TCRdb names TRBD2, which stays unverified in the absence of DNA. Germline CDR1 and CDR2: ENHRY and SYGVKD. The CDR3 extends over 17 amino acids. CDR3 amino acids: CAILVTSSGSWTGELFF.

The gene calls are TRBV30 and TRBJ2-5; without DNA, the TCRdb call of TRBD1 cannot be checked. The CDR3 has 14 amino acids. Germline V lookup: CDR1 GTSNPN, CDR2 SVGIG (reference sequence). The CDR3 protein is CAWTDSRYQETQYF.

The chain recombines TRBV5-1 with TRBJ1-1; the D gene TCRdb calls, TRBD1, cannot be checked with no DNA. The CDR3 is made up of 15 amino acids. Looked up from germline, CDR1 is SGHRS and CDR2 is YFSETQ. The CDR3 protein is CASSPLGGENTEAFF.

The J gene is TRBJ2-5, the V gene TRBV9; TCRdb reports TRBD1, a call that lacks DNA to check it against. Per the germline V gene, CDR1 is SGDLS and CDR2 is YYNGEE. This CDR3 region has 16 residues. The CDR3 here is CASSVYVGAPQETQYF.

The gene calls are TRBV28 and TRBJ2-7; TCRdb designates TRBD1, a call that cannot be tested without DNA. The germline gives CDR1 MDHEN, CDR2 SYDVKM. CDR3 length: 14 amino acids. The CDR3 spells CASTAPTTGREQYF.

This sequence joins TRBV12-3 or TRBV12-4 and TRBJ2-1. The CDR3 extends over 14 amino acids. This CDR3 is CASSLSQLGNEQFF.

CDR3 residues: CSVEDGARTGPHQETQYF. The gene calls are TRBV29-1 and TRBJ2-5; TCRdb's assignment of TRBD1 cannot be checked, as there is no DNA. This CDR3 contains 18 residues. Germline V CDR1 and CDR2: SQVTM, ANQGSEA.

V is TRBV6-2 or TRBV6-3 and J is TRBJ2-3. The V gene's germline CDR1 is MNHEY and CDR2 SVGEGT. This CDR3 has 13 amino acids. CDR3 amino acids: CASSQWVADTQYF.

The chain links TRBV5-4 to TRBJ2-3; TCRdb calls TRBD1, which cannot be checked without DNA. CDR1 and CDR2 from the germline V gene are SGHNT and YYREEE (reference sequence). CDR3 length: 17 amino acids. CDR3: CASSGGGPTPFSDTQYF.

The V call is TRBV19, the J call TRBJ2-1; TCRdb gives TRBD1 as the D gene, but with no DNA this cannot be confirmed. Germline V gives CDR1 LNHDA, CDR2 SQIVND (reference sequence). The CDR3 totals 16 residues. The CDR3 region is CASSTASGGDYNEQFF. Based on the CDR3 plus reference TRBV19 and TRBJ2-1, the full variable domain is DGGITQSPKYLFRKEGQNVTLSCEQNLNHDAMYWYRQDPGQGLRLIYYSQIVNDFQKGDIAEGYSVSREKKESFPLTVTSAQKNPTAFYLCASSTASGGDYNEQFFGPGTRLTVL.

The V and J genes are TRBV4-3 and TRBJ2-5; TCRdb's D call, TRBD2, is unchecked because there is no DNA. The CDR3 runs 15 residues. The germline CDR1 and CDR2 sequences are LGHNA and YSLEER. CDR3 residues: CASSLLSGSGETQYF.

The rearrangement joins TRBV20-1 to TRBJ2-2; TCRdb designates TRBD2, a call that cannot be tested without DNA. The CDR3 extends over 13 amino acids. Germline V lookup: CDR1 DFQATT, CDR2 SNEGSKA (reference sequence). The CDR3 loop is CSASSPHTGELFF.

The genes are TRBV18 and TRBJ1-2; TCRdb's assignment of TRBD1 cannot be checked, as there is no DNA. The CDR3 length is 17 residues. The germline CDR1 and CDR2 sequences are KGHSH and LQKENI. The CDR3 is CASSPPAGTGTDYGYTF.

V usage is TRBV7-2 and J usage is TRBJ2-1; TCRdb's D gene call, TRBD1, goes unchecked for lack of DNA. Per the germline V gene, CDR1 is SGHTA and CDR2 is FQGNSA. There are 15 residues in the CDR3. CDR3: CASSLDWDRVKEQFF.

The gene calls are TRBV4-3 and TRBJ1-6; the D gene TCRdb calls, TRBD1, cannot be checked with no DNA. Germline loops: CDR1 LGHNA, CDR2 YSLEER. This CDR3 contains 18 residues. CDR3 residues: CASSQDYRRFSYNSPLHF.

The chain employs TRBV15 and TRBJ2-3; the D call of TRBD2 rests on TCRdb alone, since no DNA is present to check it. Per germline, CDR1 LNHNV and CDR2 YYDKDF (reference sequence). The length of the CDR3 is 18 residues. The CDR3 sequence is CATSTLFPSGTGTDTQYF.

The chain has TRBV12-3 or TRBV12-4 and TRBJ2-7; TCRdb selects TRBD2, and the lack of DNA leaves this call unchecked. There are 16 residues in the CDR3. CDR3 sequence reads: CASSGSGGNPSYEQYF.